This TCR beta chain stems from a study of OX40 agonist ivuxolimab in advanced cancers. Study details: Patients with prior anti-PD-1, anti-PD-L1 or anti-CTLA-4 therapy were eligible; 40% had some.

Overall study findings and caveats: Patients with a partial response at 0.1-3.0 mg/kg had among the lowest clonal expansion.

Note on this clone: Its antigen is unidentified.

Trimming cost V 2 bases and J 11 bases, with 8 bases left between them. Looked up from germline, CDR1 is KGHSH and CDR2 is LQKENI. CDR3 length: 11 residues. Assay: immunoSEQ multiplex PCR; the TCRdb copy retains only in-frame clones and omits some. Among some 68,000 clones listed, about nine tenths were seen once. The receptor was derived from an adult with an advanced solid tumor such as melanoma, head and neck, liver or kidney cancer. The chain combines TRBV18 with TRBJ2-3; D uncertain. The sequencing used CD4+ or CD8+ T cells sorted from blood, collected in a trial of the OX40 agonist ivuxolimab. As DNA, the CDR3 is TGTGCCAGCTCACCAACCGAGGAGCAGTATTTT. This codes for CASSPTEEQYF.